This is a list of T cell receptor beta chains from one sample in a study of CD8+ T cells in alopecia areata. Profiled with immunoSEQ multiplex PCR; TCRdb holds only in-frame clones, not every one. The sample has 150,000 or so clones, more than 40% seen once. This specimen consisted of CD8+ T cells sorted from blood, obtained at week 0. These receptor sequences come from a human donor with alopecia areata. CDR3s include the opening cysteine and the closing phenylalanine or tryptophan. The D gene is left open where the match is weak. The size of a clone is reported for some rows only, either as once, few or many, or as a class for expanded clones.

TRBD2	few	TRBV14	TRBJ2-1	CASSLSGGAYNEQFF	TGTGCCAGCAGCCTCAGCGGGGGGGCCTACAATGAGCAGTTCTTC
NA	few	TRBV2	TRBJ1-1	CASSEEEGNTEAFF	TGTGCCAGCAGTGAAGAGGAGGGGAACACTGAAGCTTTCTTT
NA	NA	TRBV11-2	TRBJ2-3	CASSVTDTQYF	TGTGCCAGCAGCGTCACAGATACGCAGTATTTT
NA	NA	TRBV25-1	TRBJ1-4	CASMQGDEKLFF	TGTGCCAGCATGCAGGGTGATGAAAAACTGTTTTTT
NA	few	TRBV29-1	TRBJ2-2	CSVEASEGIYTGELFF	TGCAGCGTTGAAGCCTCGGAGGGGATATACACCGGGGAGCTGTTTTTT
NA	few	TRBV13	TRBJ1-1	CASSFGDGEVDTEAFF	TGTGCCAGCAGCTTCGGAGATGGGGAGGTGGACACTGAAGCTTTCTTT
TRBD1	NA	TRBV13	TRBJ1-1	CASSPTGATEAFF	TGTGCCAGCAGCCCAACAGGGGCCACTGAAGCTTTCTTT
NA	few	TRBV28	TRBJ1-5	CASSFNRDGLYSNQPQHF	TGTGCCAGCAGTTTTAATAGGGACGGCCTTTATAGCAATCAGCCCCAGCATTTT
NA	few	TRBV2	TRBJ1-1	CASRWRDTEAFF	TGTGCCAGCAGGTGGCGGGACACTGAAGCTTTCTTT
NA	NA	TRBV30	TRBJ1-6	CAWTDRGNNSPLHF	TGTGCCTGGACCGATAGAGGGAACAATTCACCCCTCCACTTT
NA	NA	TRBV29-1	TRBJ2-1	CSVEDTHPEQFF	TGCAGCGTTGAAGACACCCATCCTGAGCAGTTCTTC
NA	NA	TRBV5-6	TRBJ1-2	CASSLDREDYGYTF	TGTGCCAGCAGCTTGGATCGGGAGGACTATGGCTACACCTTC
NA	NA	TRBV29-1	TRBJ2-5	CSVVGHTETQYF	TGCAGCGTTGTGGGGCATACGGAGACCCAGTACTTC
NA	NA	TRBV30	TRBJ1-5	CAWSEVPDQPQHF	TGTGCCTGGAGTGAAGTTCCGGATCAGCCCCAGCATTTT
NA	many	TRBV6-1	TRBJ2-4	CASSEEIGTFSIQYF	TGTGCCAGCAGTGAAGAAATCGGGACCTTTAGCATTCAGTACTTC
TRBD1	NA	TRBV25-1	TRBJ2-1	CATGGDRGAPGHEQFF	TGTGCCACGGGAGGGGACAGGGGTGCCCCCGGGCATGAGCAGTTCTTC
NA	NA	TRBV7-2	TRBJ2-1	CASSLDPPWDEQFF	TGTGCCAGCAGCTTAGATCCACCTTGGGATGAGCAGTTCTTC
NA	NA	TRBV29-1	TRBJ2-7	CSVEGTDHYEQYF	TGCAGCGTTGAGGGGACGGATCACTACGAGCAGTACTTC
TRBD1	NA	TRBV5-6	TRBJ2-3	CASSLTGRRQGWTDTQYF	TGTGCCAGCAGCTTGACGGGGCGTCGACAGGGCTGGACAGATACGCAGTATTTT
NA	many	TRBV6-4	TRBJ2-1	CASSEDSNNEQFF	TGTGCCAGCAGTGAAGACTCCAACAATGAGCAGTTCTTC